This TCR beta chain was recorded in a study of blood T cells in healthy people across ages. Points from the study as a whole: TCR beta diversity was tightly associated with the proportion of naive T cells.

With respect to this clonotype: Its antigen is currently unknown.

Sample-barcoded 5' priming and a J-beta primer mix drove a second PCR of about 6 to 12 cycles. Tagging of each cDNA molecule was performed by a template-switch adaptor with 12 random nucleotides. TCRdb re-called the 5' RACE reads through MiXCR, storing one row per CDR3 protein. The sample records hundreds of thousands of distinct CDR3 sequences, roughly a quarter being singletons. Germline assignment: CDR1 DFQATT and CDR2 SNEGSKA (reference sequence). This CDR3 has 12 residues. Donors were systemically healthy Caucasian individuals from Russia aged roughly 6 to 100 years. The source of this sequence is a woman aged 70-85 years in good health. The chain combines TRBV20-1 with TRBJ1-1; a weak D match, TRBD1 (6 bases). Sequences were obtained from blood. The CDR3 nucleotides read TGCAGGGGGGGCGGGGCGAACACTGAAGCTTTCTTT. This sequence encodes CRGGGANTEAFF.